In this sample, the clone carrying this TCR beta chain turned up a few times. Its antigen is as yet unknown. The V end lost 4 bases, the J end lost 3 bases, and 14 bases lay between the germline ends. The CDR3 has 15 residues. Germline assignment: CDR1 SGHTA and CDR2 FQGNSA. Every isolated RNA sample was fully reverse transcribed, so sequencing captured expressed TCRB transcripts. Measured with immunoSEQ multiplex PCR; TCRdb has only the in-frame clones, and not every one. The sample consists of approximately 250,000 clones, around 24% of them appearing once. The record originates from a study of beta chain features in type 1 diabetes. Study-level findings and limits: A moderate, significant TCRB CDR3 shortening appeared in type 1 diabetes across four CD4+ subsets. Naive, central memory and regulatory TCRB repertoires appeared more similar among patients than healthy donors.

This TCR was recovered from a woman in her 30s with type 1 diabetes. Sequencing was carried out using naive CD4+ T cells from blood. The J gene is TRBJ2-3, the V gene TRBV7-2, with TRBD2 as a possible D gene (6 bases). The CDR3 spells CASSSDYHTTDTQYF. The CDR3 region has the DNA TGTGCCAGCAGCTCGGACTACCACACAACAGATACGCAGTATTTT.